Listed below are T cell receptor beta chains from one sample, sequenced in a study of cytomegalovirus exposure and HLA in healthy donors. Sequenced by immunoSEQ multiplex PCR; TCRdb stores in-frame clones only, minus some. The table has roughly 120,000 clones, roughly 80% seen once. Sequenced sample: PBMCs. Every receptor here comes from a male donor in good health and CMV-seronegative. The conserved cysteine and the conserved F or W are not part of the CDR3 here. D genes are given only for firm matches.

v_call: TRBV7-2; j_call: TRBJ1-2; d_call: TRBD1; cdr3_aa: ASSLAGGDYGYT
v_call: TRBV2; j_call: TRBJ2-1; d_call: TRBD2; cdr3_aa: ASNLLAGAYNEQF
v_call: TRBV6-5; j_call: TRBJ2-1; d_call: TRBD2; cdr3_aa: ASSLAGGNYNEQF
v_call: TRBV5-1; j_call: TRBJ1-1; d_call: TRBD1; cdr3_aa: ASARDRGGNTEAF
v_call: TRBV29-1; j_call: TRBJ2-2; d_call: NA; cdr3_aa: SVETGAGGELF
v_call: TRBV7-2; j_call: TRBJ1-2; d_call: NA; cdr3_aa: ASSLVFRELYGYT
v_call: TRBV6-5; j_call: TRBJ2-2; d_call: TRBD2; cdr3_aa: ASSITGTSTGELF
v_call: TRBV5-1; j_call: TRBJ2-7; d_call: NA; cdr3_aa: ASSLAQGGYSYEQY
v_call: TRBV7-3; j_call: TRBJ1-2; d_call: NA; cdr3_aa: ASSSQGTSYGYT
v_call: TRBV7-9; j_call: TRBJ2-7; d_call: NA; cdr3_aa: ASSLLRSVEQY
v_call: TRBV7-2; j_call: TRBJ2-1; d_call: NA; cdr3_aa: ASSSYAGTFYNEQF
v_call: TRBV6-1; j_call: TRBJ1-3; d_call: NA; cdr3_aa: ASSESANTIY
v_call: TRBV7-9; j_call: TRBJ2-1; d_call: TRBD2; cdr3_aa: SSSFSGGAYNEQF
v_call: TRBV5-4; j_call: TRBJ2-5; d_call: NA; cdr3_aa: AGSSSVETQY
v_call: TRBV28; j_call: TRBJ2-1; d_call: NA; cdr3_aa: ASSPRAWGRSHEQF
v_call: TRBV2; j_call: TRBJ2-5; d_call: NA; cdr3_aa: ASSEVAGALQTQY
v_call: TRBV10-3; j_call: TRBJ2-7; d_call: TRBD1; cdr3_aa: AISQAFQGANEQY
v_call: TRBV27; j_call: TRBJ1-1; d_call: NA; cdr3_aa: ASSLTGSFTEAF
v_call: TRBV14; j_call: TRBJ2-7; d_call: NA; cdr3_aa: ASSQDFTGLIGEQY
v_call: TRBV7-8; j_call: TRBJ1-2; d_call: NA; cdr3_aa: ASSPPRFDGYT
v_call: TRBV25-1; j_call: TRBJ1-1; d_call: TRBD1; cdr3_aa: ASSGGQMNTEAF
v_call: TRBV15; j_call: TRBJ1-1; d_call: NA; cdr3_aa: ATSRDLGLPPALPETEAF
v_call: TRBV18; j_call: TRBJ1-4; d_call: TRBD1; cdr3_aa: ASSPLGNRGINEKLF
v_call: TRBV7-8; j_call: TRBJ2-1; d_call: NA; cdr3_aa: ASSSVRETSYNEQF
v_call: TRBV7-9; j_call: TRBJ1-1; d_call: TRBD1; cdr3_aa: ASSRGQGYTEAF
v_call: TRBV6-4; j_call: TRBJ2-1; d_call: NA; cdr3_aa: ASSPDSAYNEQF
v_call: TRBV28; j_call: TRBJ2-3; d_call: TRBD1; cdr3_aa: ASSWDRGDTQY
v_call: TRBV5-4; j_call: TRBJ2-1; d_call: TRBD1; cdr3_aa: ASNWGQGSYNEQF
v_call: TRBV13; j_call: TRBJ1-1; d_call: NA; cdr3_aa: ASSLGVGLTEAF
v_call: TRBV27; j_call: TRBJ2-1; d_call: TRBD1; cdr3_aa: ASSFTTTGMLVNEQF
v_call: TRBV7-9; j_call: TRBJ2-7; d_call: NA; cdr3_aa: ASSLVNYEQY
v_call: TRBV6-1; j_call: TRBJ1-6; d_call: NA; cdr3_aa: ASTRDIESPLH
v_call: TRBV27; j_call: TRBJ2-7; d_call: NA; cdr3_aa: ASSWGLAKLYEQY
v_call: TRBV15; j_call: NA; d_call: TRBD2; cdr3_aa: ATSRGTSGASYEQY
v_call: TRBV12-5; j_call: TRBJ1-2; d_call: TRBD1; cdr3_aa: ASGLTISGTGGYT
v_call: TRBV6-5; j_call: TRBJ1-1; d_call: NA; cdr3_aa: ASSYGEIQGSTEAF
v_call: TRBV30; j_call: TRBJ1-6; d_call: NA; cdr3_aa: AWSVPTGRGSPLH